This T cell receptor beta chain appears in the sequencing data of a study of blood T cell repertoires in COVID-19 (dated by TCRdb to the early 2020s). In the study overall: Collaborator samples came from the United States, Italy and Spain and covered acute and convalescent phases of COVID-19. Nearly every sample came with metadata listing a de-identified subject ID, COVID-19 status, age in years and sex. The samples were drawn from the first 160 participants of the ongoing ImmuneRACE study and from 1,254 subjects provided by 6 global collaborators. The material from the prospective study consisted of cDNA or gDNA derived from T cells, B-cell-depleted T cells, or PBMCs. Where available, HLA class I and class II types were obtained from metadata supplied by the sample provider rather than from assay-based typing. The repertoires were released in a freely available public database meant as a resource for research on the immune response to SARS-CoV-2. Deeply sampled blood TCRbeta repertoires from subjects exposed to, actively infected with, or recovered from COVID-19 were included in the dataset. General study outcomes and caveats: The amount of clinical and demographic metadata varied by source and participant and was provided uncurated.

Remarks on this clone: Its antigen target is currently unknown. Base qualities are not recorded, but no much larger clone differs from it by a single base.

TCRbeta CDR3 regions were amplified from genomic DNA using the immunoSEQ Assay, a bias-controlled multiplex PCR. The authors processed their data as follows. Nucleated cell counts per sample were estimated from amplification of reference gene primers within the assay. To quantify the absolute abundance of each unique TCRbeta CDR3 rearrangement, sequence reads were collapsed and filtered. For each sample, productive Simpson clonality was calculated as the square root of Simpson's diversity index over productive rearrangements. TCRdb obtained this table from immuneACCESS and retained in-frame rearrangements with V and J assigned. These tables miss some clones; where compared with another copy, unresolved V genes account for less than half of the shortfall, and the remainder is unexplained. V and J calls and clone size are as listed in that table; D and trimming were resolved from the DNA. Across this sample there are about 170,000 clones, with approximately 80% seen only once. Of the sample, roughly 6.4% falls within the top ten clones.

One collaborating source in Seattle enrolled patients while the patients were actively infected and followed the patients over time throughout the course of disease. Whole blood was collected in K2EDTA tubes by collaborating institutions according to the institutions' own protocols. For TCRbeta analysis, collaborator samples were shipped as frozen whole blood, as isolated PBMCs, or as DNA extracted from either sample type. Reading the germline V gene gives CDR1 MNHNS and CDR2 SASEGT. The CDR3 numbers 18 residues from cysteine through phenylalanine. This entry keeps only the CDR3 DNA: 54 bases, framed from base 1. The germline V and J ends show losses of 4 bases and 4 bases respectively, and no gene match explains 15 bases of the junction.

This TCR was sampled from a woman in her thirties or forties with COVID-19, enrolled during active disease. The specimen was peripheral blood. Here the chain combines TRBV6-1 and TRBJ2-1; TRBD1 agrees with 8 junctional bases. CDR3 region: CASSVDRVGGLLYNEQFF. The nucleotide sequence reads TGTGCCAGCAGTGTGGACAGGGTAGGCGGGCTACTTTACAATGAGCAGTTCTTC.